This TCR beta chain was identified in a study of shared T cell receptors in the human thymus. Profiled with immunoSEQ multiplex PCR; TCRdb holds only in-frame clones, not every one. The top ten clones hold more than 0.008% of a sample with some 700,000 clones, over 75% of them seen once. These same records also appear under a second study, on human thymus T cells.

Specimen: thymocytes. The receptor comes from a girl in the first two years of life with a congenital heart defect.

In DNA, the CDR3 is TGTGCCAGCAGCCCCAGGACAGGTGCGGGCTACACCTTC. Its protein product is CASSPRTGAGYTF. The V call is TRBV7-2, the J call TRBJ1-2; 7 bases match TRBD1. Germline V CDR1 and CDR2: SGHTA, FQGNSA. V shed 5 bases, J shed 8 bases, and the junction held 8 bases outside the gene matches. This CDR3 is built from 13 residues.